The clone carrying this TCR beta chain was found many times. Its antigen is unidentified. TCR beta VDJ combinations and CDR3 sequences were profiled from genomic DNA. TCRdb called the reads again in MiXCR, with one record for every CDR3 protein. The sample includes 150,000 or so distinct CDR3 sequences, roughly 63% of them seen just once. This CDR3 is built from 14 residues. Germline V gene sequence: CDR1 SGHTA, CDR2 FQGTGA. V gave up 4 bases and J gave up 4 bases; unmatched junction bases: 1. These data originate in a study of CD8+CD57+ T cells in acquired aplastic anemia. About the research overall: DNA from sorted CD4+ and CD8+ cells averaged around 3.2 ug.

Findings of the study overall: Patients and controls shared 25 to 30 CD8+ CDR3 sequences, which appeared highly expressed in patients and within their immunodominant clones. Patients showed no significant difference from controls in CD8+ Simpson's diversity.

The origin of this receptor is a human donor in good health. The chain employs TRBV7-3 and TRBJ2-5, with 12 bases fitting TRBD2. Sequences were obtained from sorted CD4+, CD8+, or CD8+CD57+ T cells (not recorded which) from PBMCs. The CDR3 region is CASSSGLAGETQYF. DNA for the CDR3: TGTGCCAGCAGCTCGGGACTAGCGGGAGAGACCCAGTACTTC.